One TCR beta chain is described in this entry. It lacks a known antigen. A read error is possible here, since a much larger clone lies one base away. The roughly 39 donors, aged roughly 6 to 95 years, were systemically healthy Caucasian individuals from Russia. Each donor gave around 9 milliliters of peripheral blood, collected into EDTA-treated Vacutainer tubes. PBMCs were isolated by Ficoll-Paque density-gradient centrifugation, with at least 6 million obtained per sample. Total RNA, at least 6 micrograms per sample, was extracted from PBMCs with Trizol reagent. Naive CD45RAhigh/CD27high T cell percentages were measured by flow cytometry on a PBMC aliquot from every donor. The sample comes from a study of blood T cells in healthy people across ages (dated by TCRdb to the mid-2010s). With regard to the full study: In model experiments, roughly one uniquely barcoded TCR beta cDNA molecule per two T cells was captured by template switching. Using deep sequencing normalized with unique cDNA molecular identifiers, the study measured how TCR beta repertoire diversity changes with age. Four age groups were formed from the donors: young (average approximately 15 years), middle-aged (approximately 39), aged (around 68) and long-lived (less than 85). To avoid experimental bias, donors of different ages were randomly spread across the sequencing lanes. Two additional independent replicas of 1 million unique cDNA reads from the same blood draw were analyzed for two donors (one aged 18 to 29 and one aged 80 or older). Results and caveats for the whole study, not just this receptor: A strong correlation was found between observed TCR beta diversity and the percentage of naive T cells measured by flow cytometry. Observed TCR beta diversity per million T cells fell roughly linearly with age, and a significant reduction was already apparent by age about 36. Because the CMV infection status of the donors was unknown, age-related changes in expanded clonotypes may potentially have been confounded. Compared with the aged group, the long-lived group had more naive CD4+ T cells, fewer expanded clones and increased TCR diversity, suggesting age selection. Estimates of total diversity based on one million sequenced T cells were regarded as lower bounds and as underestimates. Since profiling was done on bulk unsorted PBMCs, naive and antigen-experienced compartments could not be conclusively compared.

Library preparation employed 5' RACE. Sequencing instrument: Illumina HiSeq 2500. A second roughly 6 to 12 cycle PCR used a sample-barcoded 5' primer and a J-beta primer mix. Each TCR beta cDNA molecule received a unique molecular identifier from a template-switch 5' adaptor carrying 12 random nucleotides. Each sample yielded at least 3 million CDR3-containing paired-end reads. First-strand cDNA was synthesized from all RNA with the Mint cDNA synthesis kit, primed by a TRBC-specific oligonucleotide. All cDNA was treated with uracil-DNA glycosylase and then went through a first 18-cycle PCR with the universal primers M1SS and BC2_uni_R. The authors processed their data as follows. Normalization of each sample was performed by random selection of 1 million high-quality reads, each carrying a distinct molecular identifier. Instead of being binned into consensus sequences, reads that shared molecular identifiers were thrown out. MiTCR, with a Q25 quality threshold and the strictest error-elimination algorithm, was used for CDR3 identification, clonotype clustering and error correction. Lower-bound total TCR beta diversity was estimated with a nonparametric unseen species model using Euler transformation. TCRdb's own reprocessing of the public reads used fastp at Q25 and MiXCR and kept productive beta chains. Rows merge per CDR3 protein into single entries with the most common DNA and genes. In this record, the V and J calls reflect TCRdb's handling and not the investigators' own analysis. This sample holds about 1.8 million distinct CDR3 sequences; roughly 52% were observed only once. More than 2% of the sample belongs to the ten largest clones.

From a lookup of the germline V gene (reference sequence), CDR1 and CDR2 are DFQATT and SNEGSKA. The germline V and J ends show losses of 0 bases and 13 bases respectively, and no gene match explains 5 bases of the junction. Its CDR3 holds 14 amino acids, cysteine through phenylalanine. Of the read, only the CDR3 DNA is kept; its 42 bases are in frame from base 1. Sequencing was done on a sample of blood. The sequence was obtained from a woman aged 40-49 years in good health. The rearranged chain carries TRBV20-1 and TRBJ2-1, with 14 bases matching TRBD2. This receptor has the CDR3 CSAREGLAGETQFF. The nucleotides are TGCAGTGCTAGAGAGGGACTAGCGGGAGAGACCCAGTTCTTC.